The T cell receptor (beta chain) described here comes from a study of cytomegalovirus exposure and HLA in healthy donors. Looking at the study overall: The Caucasian-associated ancestry cluster held roughly 81% of 300 to 500 genotyped donors.

Study observations and caveats: Productive status was seen about 90% or about 30% of the time for most TCR beta V segments in an earlier analysis. The analysis excluded some indistinguishable V segments, including TRBV6-2 and TRBV6-3. There were three CMV-associated chains whose specificity for CMV antigens was confirmed in vitro.

A remark on this clone: The antigen remains undetermined.

Primers included in the PCR were 60 Vbeta and 13 Jbeta primers. Some clones are missing from TCRdb's copy, which holds only in-frame ones; the method was immunoSEQ multiplex PCR. Among roughly 180,000 clones listed, roughly 82% were seen once. The CDR3 is 16 amino acids. Trimming left V 4 bases short and J 0 bases short, with 13 bases between. CDR1 is LGHNA, CDR2 YNFKEQ, per germline. This TCR was sampled from a girl aged 2-10 years in good health and CMV-seropositive. The sequencing input was PBMCs. The V and J genes are TRBV4-2 and TRBJ2-1, with a weak D call TRBD2 (7 bases). Written as DNA, the CDR3 is TGTGCCAGCAGCCCTGGCGGGGGCGTCTCCTACAATGAGCAGTTCTTC. Its translation is CASSPGGGVSYNEQFF.